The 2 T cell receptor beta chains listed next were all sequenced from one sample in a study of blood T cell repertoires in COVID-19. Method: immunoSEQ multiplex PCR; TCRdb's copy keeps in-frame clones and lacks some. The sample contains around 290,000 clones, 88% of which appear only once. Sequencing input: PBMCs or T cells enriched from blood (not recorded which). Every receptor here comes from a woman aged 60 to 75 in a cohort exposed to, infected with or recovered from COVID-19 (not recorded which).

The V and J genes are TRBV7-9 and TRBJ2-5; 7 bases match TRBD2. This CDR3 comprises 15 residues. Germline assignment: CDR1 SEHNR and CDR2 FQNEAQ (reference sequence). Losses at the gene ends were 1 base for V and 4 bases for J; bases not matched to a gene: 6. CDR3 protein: CASSLGGGSSETQYF. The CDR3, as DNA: TGTGCCAGCAGCTTAGGGGGCGGGAGCTCAGAGACCCAGTACTTC.

The CDR3 here is CASSENGGGRDQPQHF. DNA for the CDR3: TGTGCCAGCAGTGAAAATGGTGGGGGCAGGGATCAGCCCCAGCATTTT. The chain uses TRBV2 and TRBJ1-5, with a possible D match to TRBD1 (6 bases). The CDR3 consists of 16 residues. Trimming took 2 bases from V and 5 from J, leaving 16 bases between them. CDR1 is SNHLY, CDR2 FYNNEI, per germline.